The present T cell receptor (beta chain) was sequenced within a study of T cells in narcolepsy. Germline loops: CDR1 MNHNS, CDR2 SASEGT. Trimming removed 10 bases at V and 6 bases at J, with 13 bases between. This CDR3 region has 12 residues. The protocol was immunoSEQ multiplex PCR, while the TCRdb copy is restricted to in-frame clones and leaves out a portion. Among tens of thousands of clones listed, 88% were seen once. The specimen was CD45RA- memory CD4+ T cells from PBMCs. The clonotype was recovered from a human donor with narcolepsy. V usage is TRBV6-1 and J usage is TRBJ1-5; the D is unclear. The DNA for the CDR3 is TGTGCCATCGCAGGATGGGGTCAGCCCCAGCATTTT. Protein sequence: CAIAGWGQPQHF.